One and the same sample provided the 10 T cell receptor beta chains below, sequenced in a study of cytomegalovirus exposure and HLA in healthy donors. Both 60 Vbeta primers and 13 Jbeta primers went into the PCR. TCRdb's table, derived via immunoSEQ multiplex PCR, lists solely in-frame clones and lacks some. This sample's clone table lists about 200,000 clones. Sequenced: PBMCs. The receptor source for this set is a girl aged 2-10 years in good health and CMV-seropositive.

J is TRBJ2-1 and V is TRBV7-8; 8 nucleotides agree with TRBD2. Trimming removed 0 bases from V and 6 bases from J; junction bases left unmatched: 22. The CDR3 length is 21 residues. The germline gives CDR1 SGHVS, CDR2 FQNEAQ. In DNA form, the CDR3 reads TGTGCCAGCAGCTTAGCGTCTCACTTATTAGCGGGGCGACCTTCTTCCAATGAGCAGTTCTTC. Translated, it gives CASSLASHLLAGRPSSNEQFF.

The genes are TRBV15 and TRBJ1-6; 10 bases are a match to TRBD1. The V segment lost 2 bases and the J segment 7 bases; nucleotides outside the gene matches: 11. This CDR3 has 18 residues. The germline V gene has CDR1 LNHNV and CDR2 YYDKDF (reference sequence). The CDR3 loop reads CATSRRQGANLGNSPLHF. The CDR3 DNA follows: TGTGCCACCAGCAGAAGACAGGGGGCGAATCTTGGCAATTCACCCCTCCACTTT.

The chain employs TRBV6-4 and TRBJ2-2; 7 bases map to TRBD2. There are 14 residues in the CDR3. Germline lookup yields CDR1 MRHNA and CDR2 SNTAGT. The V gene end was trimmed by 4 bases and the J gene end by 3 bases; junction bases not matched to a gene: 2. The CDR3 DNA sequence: TGTGCCAGCAGTGCTAGCGGAGACACCGGGGAGCTGTTTTTT. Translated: CASSASGDTGELFF.

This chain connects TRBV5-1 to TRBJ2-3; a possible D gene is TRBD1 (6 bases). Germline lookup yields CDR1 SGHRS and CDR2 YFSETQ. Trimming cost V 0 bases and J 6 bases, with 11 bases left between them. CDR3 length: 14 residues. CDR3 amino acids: CASSLGPQGDTQYF. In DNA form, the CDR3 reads TGCGCCAGCAGCTTGGGTCCCCAGGGGGATACGCAGTATTTT.

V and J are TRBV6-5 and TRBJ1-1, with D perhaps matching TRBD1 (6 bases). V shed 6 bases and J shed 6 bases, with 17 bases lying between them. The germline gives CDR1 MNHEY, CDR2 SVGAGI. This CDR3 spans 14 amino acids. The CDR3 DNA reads TGTGCCAGCAGCCCCGGGACACAACCTCCTGAAGCTTTCTTT. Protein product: CASSPGTQPPEAFF.

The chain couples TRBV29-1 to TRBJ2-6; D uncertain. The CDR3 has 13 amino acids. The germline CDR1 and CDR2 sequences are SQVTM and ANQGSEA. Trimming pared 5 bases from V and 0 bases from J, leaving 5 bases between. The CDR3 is CSVYSSGANVLTF. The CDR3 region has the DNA TGCAGCGTTTATAGCTCTGGGGCCAACGTCCTGACTTTC.

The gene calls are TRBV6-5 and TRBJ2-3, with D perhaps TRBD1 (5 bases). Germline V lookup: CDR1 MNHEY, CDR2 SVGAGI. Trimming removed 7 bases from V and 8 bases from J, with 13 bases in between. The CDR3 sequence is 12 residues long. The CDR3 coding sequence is TGTGCCAGCAAAGGGGCGCAGGGTACGCAGTATTTT. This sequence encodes CASKGAQGTQYF.

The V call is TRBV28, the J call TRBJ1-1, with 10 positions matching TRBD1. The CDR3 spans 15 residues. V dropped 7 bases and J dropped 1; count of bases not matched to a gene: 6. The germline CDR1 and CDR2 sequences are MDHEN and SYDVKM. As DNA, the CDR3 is TGTGCCAGCATCGGGGGACAGGGGACGAACACTGAAGCTTTCTTT. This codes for CASIGGQGTNTEAFF.

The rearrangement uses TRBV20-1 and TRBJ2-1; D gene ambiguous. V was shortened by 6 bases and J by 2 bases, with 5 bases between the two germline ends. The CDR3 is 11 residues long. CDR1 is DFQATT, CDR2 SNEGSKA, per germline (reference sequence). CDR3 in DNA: TGCAGTGCCGACACCTACAATGAGCAGTTCTTC. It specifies CSADTYNEQFF.

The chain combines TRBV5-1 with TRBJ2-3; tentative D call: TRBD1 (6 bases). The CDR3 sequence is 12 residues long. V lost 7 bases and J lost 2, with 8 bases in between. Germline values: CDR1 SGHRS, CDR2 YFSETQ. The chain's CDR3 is CASVGATDTQYF. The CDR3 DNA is TGCGCCAGCGTGGGGGCCACAGATACGCAGTATTTT. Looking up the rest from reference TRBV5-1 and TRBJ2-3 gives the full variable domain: KAGVTQTPRYLIKTRGQQVTLSCSPISGHRSVSWYQQTPGQGLQFLFEYFSETQRNKGNFPGRFSGRQFSNSRSEMNVSTLELGDSALYLCASVGATDTQYFGPGTRLTVL.